This T cell receptor beta chain was obtained from a study of response to subunit inactivated influenza vaccine. Study outcomes and limitations: The authors suggested that every seasonal influenza vaccination recruits few new T cells.

TCRdb passed the RT-PCR reads through MiXCR, listing each CDR3 protein once. Here the sample spans 710,000 or so distinct CDR3 sequences, about a sixth being singletons. This clonotype was found a few times. Its target is unknown. The ends were cut back, 3 bases at V and 1 base at J, with 13 bases in the middle. The CDR3 is made up of 16 amino acids. Sequenced material: PBMCs from blood, taken about 11 days after vaccination. The receptor's source is a man between 45 and 60 years old who received an inactivated influenza vaccine. The rearrangement links TRBV12-3 or TRBV12-4 to TRBJ2-4; possibly TRBD1 or TRBD2 for D (6 bases each). CDR3: CASSFGGGGAKNIQYF. The CDR3 nucleotides are TGTGCCAGCAGTTTTGGTGGAGGGGGGGCCAAAAACATTCAGTACTTC.